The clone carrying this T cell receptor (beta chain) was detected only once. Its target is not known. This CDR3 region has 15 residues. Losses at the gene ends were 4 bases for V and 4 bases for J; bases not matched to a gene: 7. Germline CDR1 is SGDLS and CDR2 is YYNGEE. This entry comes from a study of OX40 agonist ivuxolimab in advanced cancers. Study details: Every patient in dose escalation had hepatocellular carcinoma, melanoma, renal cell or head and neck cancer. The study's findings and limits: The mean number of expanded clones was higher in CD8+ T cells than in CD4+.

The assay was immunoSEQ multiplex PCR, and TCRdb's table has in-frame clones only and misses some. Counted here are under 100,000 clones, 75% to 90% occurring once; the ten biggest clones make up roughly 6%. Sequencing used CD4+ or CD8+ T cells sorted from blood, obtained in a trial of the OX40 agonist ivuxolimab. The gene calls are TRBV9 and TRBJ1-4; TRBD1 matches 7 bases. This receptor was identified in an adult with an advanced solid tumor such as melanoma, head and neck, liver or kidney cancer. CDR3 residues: CASSPGTAFNEKLFF. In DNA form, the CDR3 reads TGTGCCAGCAGCCCGGGGACAGCCTTTAATGAAAAACTGTTTTTT.